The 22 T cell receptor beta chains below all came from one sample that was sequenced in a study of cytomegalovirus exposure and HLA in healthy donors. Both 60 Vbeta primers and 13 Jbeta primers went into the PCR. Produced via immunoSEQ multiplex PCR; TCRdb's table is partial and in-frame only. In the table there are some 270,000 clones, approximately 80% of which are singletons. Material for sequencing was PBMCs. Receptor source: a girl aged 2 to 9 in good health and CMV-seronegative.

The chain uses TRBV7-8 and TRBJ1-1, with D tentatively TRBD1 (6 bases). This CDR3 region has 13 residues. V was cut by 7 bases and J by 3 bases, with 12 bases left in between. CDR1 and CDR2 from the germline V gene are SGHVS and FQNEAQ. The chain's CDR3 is CASNAGGHTEAFF. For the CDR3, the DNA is TGTGCCAGCAACGCGGGGGGCCACACTGAAGCTTTCTTT.

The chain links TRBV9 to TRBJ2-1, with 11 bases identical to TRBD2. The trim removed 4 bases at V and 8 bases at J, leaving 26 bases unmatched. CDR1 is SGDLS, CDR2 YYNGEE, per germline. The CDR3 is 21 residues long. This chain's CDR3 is CASSSRGGTSGHLSSTYEQFF. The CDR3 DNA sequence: TGTGCCAGCAGCTCCCGCGGTGGGACTAGCGGACACCTTAGTTCTACCTATGAGCAGTTCTTC.

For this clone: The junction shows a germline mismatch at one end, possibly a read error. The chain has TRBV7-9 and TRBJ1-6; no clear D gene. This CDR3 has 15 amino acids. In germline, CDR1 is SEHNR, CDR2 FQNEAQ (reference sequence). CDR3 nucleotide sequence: TGTTCCAGCAGCTTAGTGACCGGAGGGAATTCACCCCTCCACTTT. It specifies CSSSLVTGGNSPLHF.

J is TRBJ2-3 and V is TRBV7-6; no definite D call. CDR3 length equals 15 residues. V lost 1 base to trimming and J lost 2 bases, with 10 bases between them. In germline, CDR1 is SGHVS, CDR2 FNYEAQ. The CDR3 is CASSLVVRNTDTQYF. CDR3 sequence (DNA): TGTGCCAGCAGCTTAGTGGTGAGGAACACAGATACGCAGTATTTT.

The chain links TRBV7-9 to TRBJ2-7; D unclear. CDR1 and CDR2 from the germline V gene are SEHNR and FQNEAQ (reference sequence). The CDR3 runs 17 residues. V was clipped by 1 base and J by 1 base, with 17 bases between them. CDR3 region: CASSLVSWSGRSYEQYF. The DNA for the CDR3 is TGTGCCAGCAGCTTAGTTTCGTGGTCCGGCAGGTCCTACGAGCAGTACTTC.

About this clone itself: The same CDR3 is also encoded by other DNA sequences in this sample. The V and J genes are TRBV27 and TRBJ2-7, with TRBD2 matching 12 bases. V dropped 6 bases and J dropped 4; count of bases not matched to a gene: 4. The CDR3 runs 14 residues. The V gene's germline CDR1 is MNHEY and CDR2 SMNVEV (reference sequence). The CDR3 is CASSPTSGRYEQYF. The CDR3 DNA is TGTGCCAGCAGCCCTACTAGCGGGAGGTACGAGCAGTACTTC.

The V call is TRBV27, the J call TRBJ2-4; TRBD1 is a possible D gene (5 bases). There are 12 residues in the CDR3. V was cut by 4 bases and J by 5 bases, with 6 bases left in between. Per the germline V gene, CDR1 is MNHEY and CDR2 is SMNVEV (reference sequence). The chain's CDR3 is CASSSTENIQYF. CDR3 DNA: TGTGCCAGCAGTTCGACAGAAAACATTCAGTACTTC.

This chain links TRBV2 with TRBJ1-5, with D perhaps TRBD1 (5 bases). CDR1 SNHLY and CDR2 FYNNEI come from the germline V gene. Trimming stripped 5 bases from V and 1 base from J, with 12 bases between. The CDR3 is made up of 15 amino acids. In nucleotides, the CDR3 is TGTGCCAGCAGTCTTCTAGGGGCGAGCAATCAGCCCCAGCATTTT. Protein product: CASSLLGASNQPQHF.

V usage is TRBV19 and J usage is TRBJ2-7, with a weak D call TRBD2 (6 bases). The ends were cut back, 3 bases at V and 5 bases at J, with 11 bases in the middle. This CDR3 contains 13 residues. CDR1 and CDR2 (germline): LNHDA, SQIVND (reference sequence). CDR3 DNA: TGTGCCAGTAGTATCGGGGGATTCAACGAGCAGTACTTC. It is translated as CASSIGGFNEQYF. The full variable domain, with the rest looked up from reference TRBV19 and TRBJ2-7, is DGGITQSPKYLFRKEGQNVTLSCEQNLNHDAMYWYRQDPGQGLRLIYYSQIVNDFQKGDIAEGYSVSREKKESFPLTVTSAQKNPTAFYLCASSIGGFNEQYFGPGTRLTVT.

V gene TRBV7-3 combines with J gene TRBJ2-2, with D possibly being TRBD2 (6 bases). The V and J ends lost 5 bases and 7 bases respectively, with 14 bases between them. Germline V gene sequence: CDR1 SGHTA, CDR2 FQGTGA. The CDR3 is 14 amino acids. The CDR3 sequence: CASSLWTEGGELFF. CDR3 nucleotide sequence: TGTGCCAGCAGCCTCTGGACGGAGGGCGGGGAGCTGTTTTTT. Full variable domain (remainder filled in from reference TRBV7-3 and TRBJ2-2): GAGVSQTPSNKVTEKGKYVELRCDPISGHTALYWYRQSLGQGPEFLIYFQGTGAADDSGLPNDRFFAVRPEGSVSTLKIQRTERGDSAVYLCASSLWTEGGELFFGEGSRLTVL.

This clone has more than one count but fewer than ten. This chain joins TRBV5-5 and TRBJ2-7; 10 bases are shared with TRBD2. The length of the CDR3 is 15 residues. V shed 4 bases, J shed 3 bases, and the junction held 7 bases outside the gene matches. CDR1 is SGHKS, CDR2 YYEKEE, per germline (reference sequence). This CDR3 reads CASSILAGLIYEQYF. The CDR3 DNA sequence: TGTGCCAGCAGCATACTAGCGGGGCTTATCTACGAGCAGTACTTC.

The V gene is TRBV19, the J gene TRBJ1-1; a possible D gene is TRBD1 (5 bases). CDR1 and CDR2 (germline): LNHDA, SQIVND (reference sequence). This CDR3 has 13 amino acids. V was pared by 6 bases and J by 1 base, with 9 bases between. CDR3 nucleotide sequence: TGTGCCAGTAGCCTGACAGAGAACACTGAAGCTTTCTTT. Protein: CASSLTENTEAFF.

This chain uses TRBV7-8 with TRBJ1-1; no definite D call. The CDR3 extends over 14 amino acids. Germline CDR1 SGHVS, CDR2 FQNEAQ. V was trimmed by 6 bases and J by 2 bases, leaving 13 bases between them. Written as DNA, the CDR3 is TGTGCCAGCAGTCCCGGGTGGCTAAACACTGAAGCTTTCTTT. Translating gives CASSPGWLNTEAFF.

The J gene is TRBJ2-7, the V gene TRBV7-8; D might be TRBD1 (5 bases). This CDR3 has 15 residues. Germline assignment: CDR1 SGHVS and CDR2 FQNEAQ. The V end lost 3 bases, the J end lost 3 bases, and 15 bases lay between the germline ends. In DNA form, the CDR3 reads TGTGCCAGCAGCTTCAATCGAAGGGGTGGCTACGAGCAGTACTTC. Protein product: CASSFNRRGGYEQYF.

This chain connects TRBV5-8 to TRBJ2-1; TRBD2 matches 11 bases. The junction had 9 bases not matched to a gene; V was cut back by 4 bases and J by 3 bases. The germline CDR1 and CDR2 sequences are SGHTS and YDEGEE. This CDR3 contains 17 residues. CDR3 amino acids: CASSEGPGLAVYNEQFF. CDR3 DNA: TGTGCCAGCAGCGAGGGACCGGGACTAGCGGTCTACAATGAGCAGTTCTTC.

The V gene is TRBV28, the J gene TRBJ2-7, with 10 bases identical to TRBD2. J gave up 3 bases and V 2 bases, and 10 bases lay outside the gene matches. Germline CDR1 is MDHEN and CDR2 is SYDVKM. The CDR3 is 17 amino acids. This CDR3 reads CASSLLAGDSRDYEQYF. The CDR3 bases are TGTGCCAGCAGTTTACTAGCGGGAGATTCGCGGGACTACGAGCAGTACTTC.

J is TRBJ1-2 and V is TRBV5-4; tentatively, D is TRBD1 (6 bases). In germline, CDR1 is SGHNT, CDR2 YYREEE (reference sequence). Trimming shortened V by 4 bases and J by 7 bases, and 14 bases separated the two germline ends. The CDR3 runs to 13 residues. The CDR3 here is CASSAGVPGGYTF. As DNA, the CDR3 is TGTGCCAGCAGCGCAGGGGTCCCAGGTGGCTACACCTTC.

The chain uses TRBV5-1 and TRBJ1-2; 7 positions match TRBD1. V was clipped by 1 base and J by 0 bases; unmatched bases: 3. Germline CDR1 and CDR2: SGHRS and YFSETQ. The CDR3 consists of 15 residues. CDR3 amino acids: CASSLITGANYGYTF. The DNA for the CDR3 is TGCGCCAGCAGCTTGATCACAGGGGCTAACTATGGCTACACCTTC.

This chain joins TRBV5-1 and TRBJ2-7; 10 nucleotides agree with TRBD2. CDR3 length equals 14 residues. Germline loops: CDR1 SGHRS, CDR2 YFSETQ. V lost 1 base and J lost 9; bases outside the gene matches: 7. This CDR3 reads CASSLPSGGAMQYF. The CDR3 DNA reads TGCGCCAGCAGCTTGCCCAGCGGGGGGGCCATGCAGTACTTC.

CDR3 sequence reads: CSVVTANYGYTF. The CDR3, as DNA: TGCAGCGTTGTAACAGCCAACTATGGCTACACCTTC. The chain joins TRBV29-1 to TRBJ1-2, with no clear D. The V end was cut by 4 bases, the J end by 2 bases, with 8 bases between. This CDR3 has 12 amino acids. Germline CDR1 is SQVTM and CDR2 is ANQGSEA.

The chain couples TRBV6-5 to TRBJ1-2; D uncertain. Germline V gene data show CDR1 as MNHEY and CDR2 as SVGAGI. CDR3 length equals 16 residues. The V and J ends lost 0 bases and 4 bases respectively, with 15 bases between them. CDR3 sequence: CASSYSAARLVYGYTF. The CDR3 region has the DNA TGTGCCAGCAGTTACTCGGCTGCAAGACTGGTCTATGGCTACACCTTC.

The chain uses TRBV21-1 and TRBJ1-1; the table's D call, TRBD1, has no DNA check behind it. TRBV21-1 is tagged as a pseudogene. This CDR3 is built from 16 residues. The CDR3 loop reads CASSKKAAAGYTEAFF. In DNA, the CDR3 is TGTGCCAGCAGCAAAAAGGCCGCGGCAGGGTATACTGAAGCTTTCTTT.